Below, one T cell receptor (beta chain) is given with its context. This sample is part of a study of blood T cell repertoires in COVID-19. Study context: The samples span acute and convalescent COVID-19 from the United States, Italy and Spain. Sample material is recorded as cDNA or gDNA derived from T cells, B-cell-depleted T cells, or PBMCs.

This CDR3 has 15 amino acids. Germline CDR1 reads SGHTA; CDR2 reads FQGTGA. The V and J ends lost 1 base and 6 bases respectively, with 13 bases between them. Study processing details: Amplifying reference gene primers gave estimates of nucleated cell counts. Repertoires were generated with immunoSEQ multiplex PCR, while TCRdb's copy carries only in-frame clones and drops some. The V and J calls and clone size come from that table; D and trimming were worked out from the DNA. The sample comprises about 47,000 clones, around 90% of which are singletons, and 3% to 3.5% rests with the top ten. Sequencing was done on a sample of peripheral blood. The chain employs TRBV7-3 and TRBJ2-1; the D gene is possibly TRBD2 (6 bases). This TCR was sampled from a man in his fifties or sixties with active COVID-19. CDR3 bases: TGTGCCAGCAGCTTAAACGGCGGGGTGTTCAATGAGCAGTTCTTC. Its translation: CASSLNGGVFNEQFF.